The 15 T cell receptor beta chains reported below all come from one sample, sequenced in a study of blood T cell repertoires in COVID-19. Assay used: immunoSEQ multiplex PCR; TCRdb lists only in-frame clones, some missing. This table holds hundreds of thousands of clones, approximately 80% found once. The sequencing sample was made of peripheral blood. All receptors come from a woman at least 80 years old with acute or convalescent COVID-19.

V and J are TRBV9 and TRBJ1-6; 7 bases map to TRBD1. The CDR3 spans 15 residues. The V gene end was trimmed by 2 bases and the J gene end by 7 bases; junction bases not matched to a gene: 6. Per the germline V gene, CDR1 is SGDLS and CDR2 is YYNGEE. The CDR3 coding sequence is TGTGCCAGCAGCGTCGGACAGGTGCCCAATTCACCCCTCCACTTT. This codes for CASSVGQVPNSPLHF.

The V and J genes are TRBV19 and TRBJ1-1, with D hard to call. The CDR3 sequence is 13 residues long. CDR1 and CDR2 (germline): LNHDA, SQIVND (reference sequence). The V and J ends lost 5 bases and 0 bases respectively, with 7 bases between them. As DNA, the CDR3 is TGTGCCAGTAGTGCCCAGATGAACACTGAAGCTTTCTTT. Translating it yields CASSAQMNTEAFF.

V and J are TRBV7-2 and TRBJ1-5; D is undetermined. Germline lookup yields CDR1 SGHTA and CDR2 FQGNSA. The length of the CDR3 is 14 residues. Deletions cut 3 bases from V and 1 base from J, with 7 bases between. The CDR3: CASSFGRSNQPQHF. The DNA for the CDR3 is TGTGCCAGCAGCTTCGGTCGGAGCAATCAGCCCCAGCATTTT.

CDR3 bases: TGTGCCAGCAGTGAACGGGGTACTAATGAAAAACTGTTTTTT. The encoded protein is CASSERGTNEKLFF. The rearrangement joins TRBV2 to TRBJ1-4; the D is unclear. Germline CDR1 reads SNHLY; CDR2 reads FYNNEI. This CDR3 is built from 14 residues. V lost 2 bases and J lost 2, with 6 bases in between.

The chain recombines TRBV6-5 with TRBJ1-3; no clear D. The length of the CDR3 is 12 residues. Germline V CDR1 and CDR2: MNHEY, SVGAGI. Trimming removed 6 bases at V and 4 bases at J, with 7 bases between. CDR3 nucleotide sequence: TGTGCCAGCAGCGAGGTGGGAAACACCATATATTTT. This gives the protein CASSEVGNTIYF.

In nucleotides, the CDR3 is TGTGCCATCAGTGAGAGGGTTGGTAGCGGGATATATGAGCAGTTCTTC. Amino acid sequence: CAISERVGSGIYEQFF. The rearrangement joins TRBV10-3 to TRBJ2-1; 8 bases match TRBD2. The ends lost 2 bases at V and 8 bases at J; junction bases unmatched: 11. In germline, CDR1 is ENHRY, CDR2 SYGVKD. This CDR3 has 16 amino acids.

The gene calls are TRBV6-5 and TRBJ1-2; TRBD1 might be the D (5 bases). The CDR3 totals 15 residues. Germline loops: CDR1 MNHEY, CDR2 SVGAGI. V was pared by 5 bases and J by 6 bases, with 19 bases between. The CDR3, as DNA: TGTGCCAGCAGTACGCGGGGGGACCACCGGGATGGCTACACCTTC. Encoded protein: CASSTRGDHRDGYTF.

This clone was recorded a few times. For the CDR3, the DNA is TGCGCCAGCAGCTTATCCGGGACAGGGGTCATGGAGACCCAGTACTTC. It encodes CASSLSGTGVMETQYF. This chain connects TRBV5-1 to TRBJ2-5; TRBD1 matches 10 bases. Trimming took 2 bases from V and 5 from J; bases not matched to a gene: 9. The CDR3 contains 16 residues. Per germline, CDR1 SGHRS and CDR2 YFSETQ.

The chain employs TRBV29-1 and TRBJ2-5; 9 bases align to TRBD1. This CDR3 has 15 residues. With 4 bases clipped from V and 4 bases from J, the junction kept 10 bases outside the gene matches. The V gene's germline CDR1 is SQVTM and CDR2 ANQGSEA. The CDR3 DNA reads TGCAGCGTTGCCTTTGGACAGGGGTTGGTAGAGACCCAGTACTTC. Protein: CSVAFGQGLVETQYF.

The chain links TRBV5-1 to TRBJ2-7, with TRBD2 matching 9 bases. Germline values: CDR1 SGHRS, CDR2 YFSETQ. The CDR3 covers 14 residues. The V segment lost 0 bases and the J segment 10 bases; nucleotides outside the gene matches: 8. DNA for the CDR3: TGCGCCAGCAGCTTGGACGCGCGGGGGGGCTTTCAGTACTTC. This translates into CASSLDARGGFQYF.

The rearrangement uses TRBV5-6 and TRBJ1-4; 10 nucleotides match TRBD1. The ends lost 4 bases at V and 8 bases at J; junction bases unmatched: 5. Germline V gene lookup returns CDR1 SGHDT and CDR2 YYEEEE. The CDR3 is made up of 14 amino acids. As DNA, the CDR3 is TGTGCCAGCAGCGCCGGGACAGGGGCAGAAAAACTGTTTTTT. This gives the protein CASSAGTGAEKLFF.

The J gene is TRBJ2-7, the V gene TRBV5-4; a weak D match, TRBD1 (6 bases). Looked up from germline, CDR1 is SGHNT and CDR2 is YYREEE (reference sequence). Deletions cut 9 bases from V and 1 base from J, with 20 bases between. The CDR3 runs to 15 residues. This CDR3 is CATRPGTTQSYEQYF. In DNA form, the CDR3 reads TGTGCCACTCGCCCCGGGACAACCCAATCCTACGAGCAGTACTTC. The full variable domain, in which reference TRBV5-4 and TRBJ2-7 provide the parts outside the CDR3, is ETGVTQSPTHLIKTRGQQVTLRCSSQSGHNTVSWYQQALGQGPQFIFQYYREEENGRGNFPPRFSGLQFPNYSSELNVNALELDDSALYLCATRPGTTQSYEQYFGPGTRLTVT.

This rearrangement joins TRBV7-9 to TRBJ1-2; D is unclear. This CDR3 has 13 amino acids. Germline CDR1 and CDR2: SEHNR and FQNEAQ (reference sequence). Trimming removed 3 bases at V and 4 bases at J, with 9 bases between. DNA for the CDR3: TGTGCCAGCAGCTTCGAGGTGGGCTATGGCTACACCTTC. This sequence encodes CASSFEVGYGYTF.

The chain has TRBV4-1 and TRBJ2-3, with a weak D call TRBD2 (5 bases). CDR1 is MGHRA, CDR2 YSYEKL, per germline. The CDR3 totals 16 residues. V shed 2 bases and J shed 2 bases, with 14 bases lying between them. The chain's CDR3 is CASSQFGVPTTDTQYF. CDR3 DNA sequence: TGCGCCAGCAGCCAATTCGGGGTCCCTACCACAGATACGCAGTATTTT.

The chain combines TRBV5-1 with TRBJ1-2; D possibly corresponds to TRBD1 (6 bases). CDR3 length: 15 amino acids. Germline lookup yields CDR1 SGHRS and CDR2 YFSETQ. V gave up 0 bases and J gave up 7 bases, with 16 bases separating them. The CDR3 loop is CASSLEAAGAGGYTF. The CDR3 DNA sequence: TGCGCCAGCAGCTTGGAGGCGGCGGGGGCGGGTGGCTACACCTTC.